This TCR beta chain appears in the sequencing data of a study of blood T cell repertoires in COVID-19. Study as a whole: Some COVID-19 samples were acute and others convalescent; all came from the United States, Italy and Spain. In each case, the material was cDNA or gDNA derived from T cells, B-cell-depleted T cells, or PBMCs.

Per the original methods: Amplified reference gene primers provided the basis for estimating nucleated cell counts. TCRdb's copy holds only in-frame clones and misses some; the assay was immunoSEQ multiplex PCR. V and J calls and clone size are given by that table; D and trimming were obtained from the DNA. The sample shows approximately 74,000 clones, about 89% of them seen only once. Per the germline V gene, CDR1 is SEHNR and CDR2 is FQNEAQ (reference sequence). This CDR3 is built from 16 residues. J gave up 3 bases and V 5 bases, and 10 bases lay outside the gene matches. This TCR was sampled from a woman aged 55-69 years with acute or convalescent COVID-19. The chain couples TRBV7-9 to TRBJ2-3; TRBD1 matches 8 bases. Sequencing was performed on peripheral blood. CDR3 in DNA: TGTGCCAGCAGCACTTCCGGGACAGGCCTTACAGATACGCAGTATTTT. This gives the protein CASSTSGTGLTDTQYF.